Below are 2 T cell receptor beta chains sequenced from a single sample in a study of blood T cells in healthy people across ages. With a J-beta primer mix and a sample-barcoded 5' primer, a second PCR ran about 7 to 12 cycles. TCRdb passed the 5' RACE reads through MiXCR, listing each CDR3 protein once. Counted here are more than 500,000 distinct CDR3 sequences, roughly 29% occurring once; the ten biggest clones make up under 20%. Source material: blood. Every receptor here comes from a woman in her 70s in good health.

This clonotype was counted between two and nine times. The rearrangement uses TRBV20-1 and TRBJ2-7, with no clear D. CDR1 and CDR2 (germline): DFQATT, SNEGSKA (reference sequence). Trimming left V 0 bases short and J 4 bases short, with 16 bases between. The CDR3 is 15 residues long. The CDR3 nucleotides read TGCAGTGCTAGAGATTCAGGAATTCACCCGTACGAGCAGTACTTC. This gives the protein CSARDSGIHPYEQYF.

The rearrangement links TRBV7-9 to TRBJ2-7; 9 nucleotides align to TRBD2. The J call may be mistaken, given a closer DNA end match to TRBJ2-1. This CDR3 is 20 amino acids long. Germline CDR1 and CDR2: SEHNR and FQNEAQ (reference sequence). In nucleotides, the CDR3 is TGTGCCAGCAGCCCTGCCCTACGAGCGGGAGGCTCACTTAGCCACAATGAGCAGTTCTTC. Protein sequence: CASSPALRAGGSLSHNEQFF.